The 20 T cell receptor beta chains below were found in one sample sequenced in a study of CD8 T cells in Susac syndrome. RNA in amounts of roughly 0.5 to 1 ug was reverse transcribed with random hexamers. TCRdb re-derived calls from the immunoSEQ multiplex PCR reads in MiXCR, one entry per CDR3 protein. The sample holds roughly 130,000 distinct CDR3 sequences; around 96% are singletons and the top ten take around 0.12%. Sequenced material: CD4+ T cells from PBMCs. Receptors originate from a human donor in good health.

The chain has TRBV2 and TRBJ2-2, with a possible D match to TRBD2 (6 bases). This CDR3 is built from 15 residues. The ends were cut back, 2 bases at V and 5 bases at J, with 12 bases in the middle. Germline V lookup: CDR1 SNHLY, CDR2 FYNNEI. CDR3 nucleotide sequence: TGTGCCAGCAGTGAAACTAGCAGTAGGACCGGGGAGCTGTTTTTT. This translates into CASSETSSRTGELFF.

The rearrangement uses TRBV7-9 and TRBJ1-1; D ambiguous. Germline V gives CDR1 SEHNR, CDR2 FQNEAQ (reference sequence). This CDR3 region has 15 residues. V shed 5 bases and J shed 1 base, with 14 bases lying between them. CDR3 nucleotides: TGTGCCAGCAGCCCCCGGGCCACTGCGAACACTGAAGCTTTCTTT. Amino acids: CASSPRATANTEAFF.

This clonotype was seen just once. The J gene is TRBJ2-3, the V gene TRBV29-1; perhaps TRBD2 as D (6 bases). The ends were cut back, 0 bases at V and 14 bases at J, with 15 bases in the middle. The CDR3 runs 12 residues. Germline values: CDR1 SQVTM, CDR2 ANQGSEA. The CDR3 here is CSVEDPGQEGYF. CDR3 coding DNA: TGCAGCGTTGAAGATCCCGGCCAGGAGGGGTATTTT.

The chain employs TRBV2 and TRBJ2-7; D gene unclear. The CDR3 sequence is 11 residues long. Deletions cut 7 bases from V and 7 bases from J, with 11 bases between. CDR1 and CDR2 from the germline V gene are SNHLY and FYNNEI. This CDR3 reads CASTILYEQYF. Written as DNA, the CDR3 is TGTGCCAGCACCATCCTGTATGAGCAGTACTTC.

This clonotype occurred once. In DNA form, the CDR3 reads TGTGCCAGCACACGGACAGGGAACCAAGAGACCCAGTACTTC. Amino acid sequence: CASTRTGNQETQYF. The rearrangement uses TRBV7-9 and TRBJ2-5; 8 bases are shared with TRBD1. V was clipped by 7 bases and J by 0 bases; unmatched bases: 4. Germline V CDR1 and CDR2: SEHNR, FQNEAQ (reference sequence). This CDR3 contains 14 residues.

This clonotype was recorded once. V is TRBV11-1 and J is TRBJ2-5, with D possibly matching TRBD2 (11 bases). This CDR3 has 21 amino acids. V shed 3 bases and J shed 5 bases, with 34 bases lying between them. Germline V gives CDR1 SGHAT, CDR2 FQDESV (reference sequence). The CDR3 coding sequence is TGTGCCAGCAGCTTGGGACAGGGGAGTCGACTAGCGGGACCTCTAAGGGAGACCCAGTACTTC. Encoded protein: CASSLGQGSRLAGPLRETQYF.

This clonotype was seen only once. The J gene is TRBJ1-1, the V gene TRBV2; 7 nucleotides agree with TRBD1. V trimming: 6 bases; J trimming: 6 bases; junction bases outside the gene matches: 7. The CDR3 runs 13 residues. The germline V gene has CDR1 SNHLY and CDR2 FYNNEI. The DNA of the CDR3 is TGTGCCAGCAGCCCTACAGGGGCGCCTGAAGCTTTCTTT. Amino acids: CASSPTGAPEAFF.

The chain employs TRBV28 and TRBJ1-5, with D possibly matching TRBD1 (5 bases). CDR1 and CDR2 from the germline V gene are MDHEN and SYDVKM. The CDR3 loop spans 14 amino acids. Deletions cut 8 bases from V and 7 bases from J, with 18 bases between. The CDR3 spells CASGTDRGRQPQHF. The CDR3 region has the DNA TGTGCCAGCGGGACGGATAGAGGGAGGCAGCCCCAGCATTTT.

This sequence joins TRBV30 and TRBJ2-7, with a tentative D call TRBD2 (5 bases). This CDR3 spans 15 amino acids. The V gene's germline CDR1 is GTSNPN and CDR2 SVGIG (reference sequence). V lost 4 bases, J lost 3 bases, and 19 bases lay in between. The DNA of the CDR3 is TGTGCCTGGAACCGCGCGAGAGGGATCCACTACGAGCAGTACTTC. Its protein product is CAWNRARGIHYEQYF.

The CDR3 protein is CASSPLAQETQYF. In DNA, the CDR3 is TGTGCCAGCAGCCCCCTGGCGCAAGAGACCCAGTACTTC. The genes are TRBV3-1 and TRBJ2-5; no definite D call. From germline, CDR1 is LGHDT and CDR2 YNNKEL (reference sequence). This CDR3 spans 13 amino acids. Trimming took off 4 bases at V and 2 bases at J, with 8 bases between the two ends.

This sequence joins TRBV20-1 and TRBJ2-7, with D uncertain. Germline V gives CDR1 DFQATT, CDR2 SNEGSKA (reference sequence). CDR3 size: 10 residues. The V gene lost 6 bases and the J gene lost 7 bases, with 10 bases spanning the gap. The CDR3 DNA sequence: TGCAGTGCCGCACTCCGAGAGCAGTACTTC. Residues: CSAALREQYF.

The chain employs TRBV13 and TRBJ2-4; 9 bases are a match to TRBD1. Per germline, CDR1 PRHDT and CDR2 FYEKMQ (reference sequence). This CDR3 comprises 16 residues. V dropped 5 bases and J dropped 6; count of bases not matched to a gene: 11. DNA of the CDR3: TGTGCCAGCAGCGCTACAACTCGGGACAGGGTAAACATTCAGTACTTC. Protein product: CASSATTRDRVNIQYF.

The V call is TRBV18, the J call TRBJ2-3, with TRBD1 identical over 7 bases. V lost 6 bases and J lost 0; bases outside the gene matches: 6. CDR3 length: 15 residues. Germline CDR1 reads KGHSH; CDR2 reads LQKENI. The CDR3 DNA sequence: TGTGCCAGCTCCCCCGGGACAGCTAGCACAGATACGCAGTATTTT. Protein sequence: CASSPGTASTDTQYF.

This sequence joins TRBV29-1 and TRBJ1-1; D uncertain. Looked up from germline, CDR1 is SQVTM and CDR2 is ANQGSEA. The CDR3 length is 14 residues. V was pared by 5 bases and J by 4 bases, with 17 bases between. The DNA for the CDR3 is TGCAGCGTTCTTCCGTCGATATGGGGCACTGAAGCTTTCTTT. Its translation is CSVLPSIWGTEAFF.

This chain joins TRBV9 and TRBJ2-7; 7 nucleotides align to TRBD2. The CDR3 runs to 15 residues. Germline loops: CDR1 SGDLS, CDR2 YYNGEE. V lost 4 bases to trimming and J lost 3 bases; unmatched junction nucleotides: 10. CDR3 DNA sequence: TGTGCCAGCAGCCCAAGACTAGCCTCCGACTACGAGCAGTACTTC. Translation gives CASSPRLASDYEQYF.

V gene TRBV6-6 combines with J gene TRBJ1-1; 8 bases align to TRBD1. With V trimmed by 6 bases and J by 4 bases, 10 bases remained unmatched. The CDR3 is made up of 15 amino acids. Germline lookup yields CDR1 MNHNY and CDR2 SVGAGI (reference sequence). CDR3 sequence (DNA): TGTGCCAGCAGCCCGACAGGGGCCGGGGGCACTGAAGCTTTCTTT. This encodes CASSPTGAGGTEAFF.

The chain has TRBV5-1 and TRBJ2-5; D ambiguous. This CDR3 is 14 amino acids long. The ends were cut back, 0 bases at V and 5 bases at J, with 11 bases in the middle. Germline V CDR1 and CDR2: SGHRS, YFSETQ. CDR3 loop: CASSLARKDETQYF. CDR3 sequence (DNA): TGCGCCAGCAGCTTGGCACGAAAAGACGAGACCCAGTACTTC.

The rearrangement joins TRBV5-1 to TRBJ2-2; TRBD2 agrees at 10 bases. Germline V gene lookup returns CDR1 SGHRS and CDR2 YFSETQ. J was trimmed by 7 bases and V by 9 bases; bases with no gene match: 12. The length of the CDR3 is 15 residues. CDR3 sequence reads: CATRTASGSGGELFF. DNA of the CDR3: TGCGCCACCCGGACCGCTAGCGGGAGTGGCGGGGAGCTGTTTTTT.

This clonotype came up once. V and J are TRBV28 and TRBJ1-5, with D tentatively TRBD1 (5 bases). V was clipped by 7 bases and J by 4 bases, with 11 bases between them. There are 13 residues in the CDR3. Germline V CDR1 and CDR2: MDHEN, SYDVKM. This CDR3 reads CASMWGGNQPQHF. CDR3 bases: TGTGCCAGCATGTGGGGCGGAAATCAGCCCCAGCATTTT. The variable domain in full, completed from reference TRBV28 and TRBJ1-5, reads DVKVTQSSRYLVKRTGEKVFLECVQDMDHENMFWYRQDPGLGLRLIYFSYDVKMKEKGDIPEGYSVSREKKERFSLILESASTNQTSMYLCASMWGGNQPQHFGDGTRLSIL.

CDR3 in amino acids: CSARDSGYGYTF. CDR3 bases: TGCAGCGCCCGGGACAGCGGATATGGCTACACCTTC. V gene TRBV29-1 combines with J gene TRBJ1-2, with 7 bases lining up with TRBD1. This CDR3 is built from 12 residues. V shed 7 bases, J shed 5 bases, and the junction held 7 bases outside the gene matches. Germline loops: CDR1 SQVTM, CDR2 ANQGSEA.